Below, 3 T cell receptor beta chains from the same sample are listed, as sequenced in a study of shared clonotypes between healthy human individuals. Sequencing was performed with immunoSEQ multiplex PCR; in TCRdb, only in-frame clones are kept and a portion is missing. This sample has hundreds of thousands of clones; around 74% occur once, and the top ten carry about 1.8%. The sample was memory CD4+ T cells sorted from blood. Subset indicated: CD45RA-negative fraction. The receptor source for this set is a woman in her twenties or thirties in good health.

The CDR3 DNA follows: TGTGCCAGCAGAGGAACAGACACAGATACGCAGTATTTT. This translates into CASRGTDTDTQYF. The rearrangement joins TRBV4-2 to TRBJ2-3; no clear D. The V gene lost 6 bases and the J gene lost 2 bases, with 9 bases spanning the gap. Germline assignment: CDR1 LGHNA and CDR2 YNFKEQ. This CDR3 is 13 amino acids long.

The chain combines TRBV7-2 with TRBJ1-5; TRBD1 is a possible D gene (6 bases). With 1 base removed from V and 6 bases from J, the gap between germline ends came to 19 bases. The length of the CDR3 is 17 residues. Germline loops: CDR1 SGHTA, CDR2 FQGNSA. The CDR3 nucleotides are TGTGCCAGCAGCTTAGGCCCCACAGGGTTTGTTGGTCAGCCCCAGCATTTT. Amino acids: CASSLGPTGFVGQPQHF.

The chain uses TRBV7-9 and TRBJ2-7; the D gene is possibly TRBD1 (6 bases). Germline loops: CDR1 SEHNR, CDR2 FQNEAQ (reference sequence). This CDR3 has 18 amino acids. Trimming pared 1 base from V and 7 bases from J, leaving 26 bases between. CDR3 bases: TGTGCCAGCAGCTTAGTAAAAGGGGGAGCGGCGTTGAGGGGGGAGCAGTACTTC. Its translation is CASSLVKGGAALRGEQYF.